Below, 28 T cell receptor beta chains from the same sample are listed, as sequenced in a study of OX40 agonist ivuxolimab in advanced cancers. Using immunoSEQ multiplex PCR, the repertoire was profiled, and TCRdb retains in-frame clones only, with some absent. The sample lists some 74,000 clones; more than 75% were seen once. The sequencing used CD4+ or CD8+ T cells sorted from blood, collected in a trial of the OX40 agonist ivuxolimab. Receptor source: an adult with an advanced solid tumor such as melanoma, head and neck, liver or kidney cancer.

The rearrangement joins TRBV19 to TRBJ2-7, with TRBD2 matching 7 bases. The V segment lost 5 bases and the J segment 0 bases; nucleotides outside the gene matches: 7. Germline CDR1 reads LNHDA; CDR2 reads SQIVND (reference sequence). This CDR3 is built from 15 residues. CDR3 protein: CASSRSGGSSYEQYF. The DNA for the CDR3 is TGTGCCAGTAGTCGCAGTGGCGGGAGCTCCTACGAGCAGTACTTC.

This clone appeared a few times. The rearrangement uses TRBV25-1 and TRBJ2-2; D is possibly TRBD1 or TRBD2 (6 bases each). The CDR3 length is 15 residues. The germline CDR1 and CDR2 sequences are MGHDK and SYGVNS. With 5 bases removed from V and 3 bases from J, the gap between germline ends came to 13 bases. The CDR3 DNA reads TGTGCCAGCAGTCCCCAAAGGGGGGACACCGGGGAGCTGTTTTTT. It specifies CASSPQRGDTGELFF. The full variable domain, its missing parts supplied by reference TRBV25-1 and TRBJ2-2, is EADIYQTPRYLVIGTGKKITLECSQTMGHDKMYWYQQDPGMELHLIHYSYGVNSTEKGDLSSESTVSRIRTEHFPLTLESARPSHTSQYLCASSPQRGDTGELFFGEGSRLTVL.

This clone is a singleton in its sample. V and J are TRBV9 and TRBJ2-3; D gene uncertain. The germline V and J ends were trimmed by 3 bases and 7 bases, with 18 bases remaining between them. Germline loops: CDR1 SGDLS, CDR2 YYNGEE. This CDR3 spans 15 amino acids. The CDR3 nucleotides read TGTGCCAGCAGCGGTCGGACCGCCGGCCCGAATACGCAGTATTTT. Translated: CASSGRTAGPNTQYF. The complete variable domain, with remaining parts taken from reference TRBV9 and TRBJ2-3, reads DSGVTQTPKHLITATGQRVTLRCSPRSGDLSVYWYQQSLDQGLQFLIQYYNGEERAKGNILERFSAQQFPDLHSELNLSSLELGDSALYFCASSGRTAGPNTQYFGPGTRLTVL.

The chain has TRBV6-6 and TRBJ2-7; 7 bases fit TRBD1. CDR1 is MNHNY and CDR2 is SVGAGI in the germline V gene (reference sequence). This CDR3 has 15 residues. With V trimmed by 5 bases and J by 4 bases, 11 bases remained unmatched. CDR3 amino acids: CASSTSRDSRYEQYF. As DNA, the CDR3 is TGTGCCAGCAGTACATCCCGGGACAGTAGGTACGAGCAGTACTTC.

V usage is TRBV15 and J usage is TRBJ1-4; D may be TRBD1 (6 bases). V shed 4 bases and J shed 7 bases, with 16 bases lying between them. Germline CDR1 LNHNV, CDR2 YYDKDF (reference sequence). There are 15 residues in the CDR3. For the CDR3, the DNA is TGTGCCACCAGCACAACTTACAGGGAGGGTGAAAAACTGTTTTTT. Residues: CATSTTYREGEKLFF.

V and J are TRBV27 and TRBJ1-2; 9 bases align to TRBD1. The V gene end was trimmed by 4 bases and the J gene end by 4 bases; junction bases not matched to a gene: 19. Germline CDR1 reads MNHEY; CDR2 reads SMNVEV (reference sequence). The CDR3 runs 19 residues. The CDR3 loop reads CASSSNPNPKQGAGYGYTF. In DNA, the CDR3 is TGTGCCAGCAGTTCGAACCCGAACCCCAAACAGGGGGCCGGCTATGGCTACACCTTC.

The CDR3 is CASSVGGLGNQPQHF. CDR3 nucleotides: TGCGCCAGCAGCGTGGGGGGGCTTGGCAATCAGCCCCAGCATTTT. The chain employs TRBV5-1 and TRBJ1-5, with D possibly being TRBD1 (6 bases). Trimming removed 4 bases at V and 2 bases at J, with 13 bases between. The CDR3 runs 15 residues. The germline V gene has CDR1 SGHRS and CDR2 YFSETQ.

The CDR3 reads CASSIEDRAFQPQHF. For the CDR3, the DNA is TGTGCCAGTAGTATCGAAGACAGGGCTTTTCAGCCCCAGCATTTT. The chain couples TRBV19 to TRBJ1-5; 7 nucleotides agree with TRBD1. The germline gives CDR1 LNHDA, CDR2 SQIVND (reference sequence). V gave up 3 bases and J gave up 6 bases; unmatched junction bases: 8. The CDR3 has 15 residues.

This chain joins TRBV7-2 and TRBJ2-1; 7 bases fit TRBD2. The CDR3 has 14 residues. V was clipped by 3 bases and J by 5 bases; unmatched bases: 4. The V gene's germline CDR1 is SGHTA and CDR2 FQGNSA. The CDR3 DNA sequence: TGTGCCAGCAGCTTCTTCGCGGGGGACAATGAGCAGTTCTTC. Translating gives CASSFFAGDNEQFF.

This chain joins TRBV6-1 and TRBJ2-3; D is perhaps TRBD1 or TRBD2 (6 bases each). CDR3 length: 20 amino acids. V lost 3 bases to trimming and J lost 1 base, with 26 bases between them. CDR1 and CDR2 (germline): MNHNS, SASEGT. The CDR3 DNA follows: TGTGCCAGCAGTGAGGTTGGGTGGAGGGGGACGCAGCGACGCACAGATACGCAGTATTTT. It is translated as CASSEVGWRGTQRRTDTQYF.

In its sample, this clone was seen once. For the CDR3, the DNA is TGCGCCAGCGGCCGAGGGGGGACCCAAGAGACCCAGTACTTC. Amino acid sequence: CASGRGGTQETQYF. The genes are TRBV5-1 and TRBJ2-5; either TRBD1 or TRBD2 may fit D (6 bases each). Germline V gene lookup returns CDR1 SGHRS and CDR2 YFSETQ. The CDR3 runs to 14 residues. V lost 7 bases and J lost 1, with 14 bases in between. Looking up the rest from reference TRBV5-1 and TRBJ2-5 gives the full variable domain: KAGVTQTPRYLIKTRGQQVTLSCSPISGHRSVSWYQQTPGQGLQFLFEYFSETQRNKGNFPGRFSGRQFSNSRSEMNVSTLELGDSALYLCASGRGGTQETQYFGPGTRLLVL.

The genes are TRBV18 and TRBJ2-2; 12 positions match TRBD1. CDR3 length: 17 amino acids. The V gene end was trimmed by 5 bases and the J gene end by 6 bases; junction bases not matched to a gene: 10. Germline-derived CDR1 and CDR2 are KGHSH and LQKENI. CDR3 residues: CASSSTSGTGGSGELFF. The CDR3, as DNA: TGTGCCAGCTCATCGACTTCCGGGACAGGGGGCTCCGGGGAGCTGTTTTTT.

CDR3 sequence: CASSQDRRSYEQYF. In DNA, the CDR3 is TGTGCCAGCAGCCAAGATCGAAGGTCCTACGAGCAGTACTTC. The chain couples TRBV4-2 to TRBJ2-7; D is unclear. The CDR3 has 14 residues. Per the germline V gene, CDR1 is LGHNA and CDR2 is YNFKEQ. V was clipped by 0 bases and J by 1 base, with 7 bases between them.

CDR3 sequence (DNA): TGTGCCAGCAGCGTAGGCATGCAGCCCCAGCATTTT. Translating it yields CASSVGMQPQHF. V and J are TRBV9 and TRBJ1-5; D is ambiguous. In germline, CDR1 is SGDLS, CDR2 YYNGEE. Trimming removed 0 bases from V and 7 bases from J, with 5 bases in between. The CDR3 covers 12 residues.

The rearrangement uses TRBV27 and TRBJ1-2; 7 bases match TRBD1. Per germline, CDR1 MNHEY and CDR2 SMNVEV (reference sequence). V lost 2 bases and J lost 8; bases outside the gene matches: 35. The CDR3 totals 23 residues. CDR3 sequence (DNA): TGTGCCAGCAGTTTAAGGGGAGGGTACGGGACAGTCGTTTCTCGGGGGCCTTCTGGGGGCTACACCTTC. It specifies CASSLRGGYGTVVSRGPSGGYTF.

The genes are TRBV28 and TRBJ2-5, with D perhaps being TRBD1 or TRBD2 (5 bases each). The CDR3 is made up of 14 amino acids. Trimming pared 2 bases from V and 6 bases from J, leaving 13 bases between. The germline V gene encodes CDR1 MDHEN and CDR2 SYDVKM. The CDR3 DNA reads TGTGCCAGCAGTTTACCACCTCCGGGACAGACCCAGTACTTC. It translates to CASSLPPPGQTQYF.

This clone appeared once. V and J are TRBV18 and TRBJ1-2; TRBD1 agrees at 9 bases. The CDR3 runs to 17 residues. V trimming: 0 bases; J trimming: 1 base; junction bases outside the gene matches: 6. Germline V lookup: CDR1 KGHSH, CDR2 LQKENI. The CDR3 DNA sequence: TGTGCCAGCTCACCACCGACAGGGGGGACTATTAACTATGGCTACACCTTC. Residues: CASSPPTGGTINYGYTF.

The V gene is TRBV5-8, the J gene TRBJ2-7, with 11 bases matching TRBD2. With V trimmed by 3 bases and J by 5 bases, 7 bases remained unmatched. The CDR3 contains 15 residues. CDR1 and CDR2 from the germline V gene are SGHTS and YDEGEE. The CDR3 DNA sequence: TGTGCCAGCAGCTACCCTAGCGGGAGGATCCACGAGCAGTACTTC. It codes for CASSYPSGRIHEQYF.

The gene calls are TRBV11-2 and TRBJ2-3; unclear D gene. The CDR3 has 18 amino acids. The germline V gene encodes CDR1 SGHAT and CDR2 FQNNGV. Trimming stripped 5 bases from V and 3 bases from J, with 24 bases between. CDR3 in amino acids: CASSASPFSTVGTDTQYF. Written as DNA, the CDR3 is TGTGCCAGCAGCGCCTCTCCCTTTAGTACGGTGGGGACAGATACGCAGTATTTT.

CDR3 bases: TGTGCCAGCAGCCCATCAGGCCAGCCCCAGCATTTT. As protein: CASSPSGQPQHF. The rearrangement uses TRBV7-8 and TRBJ1-5; D is uncertain. The CDR3 totals 12 residues. V was cut by 5 bases and J by 7 bases, with 9 bases left in between. In germline, CDR1 is SGHVS, CDR2 FQNEAQ.

The chain combines TRBV5-4 with TRBJ2-3, with 9 bases aligning to TRBD2. The CDR3 runs 16 residues. Germline-derived CDR1 and CDR2 are SGHNT and YYREEE (reference sequence). Germline trimming cut 1 base from V and 4 bases from J; bases unmatched to any gene: 7. This CDR3 reads CASSLRASGTADTQYF. CDR3 in DNA: TGTGCCAGCAGCTTGCGGGCTAGCGGGACGGCAGATACGCAGTATTTT.

This clone was observed a few times. The gene calls are TRBV11-2 and TRBJ2-2; the D gene is possibly TRBD2 (5 bases). The CDR3 length is 14 residues. Per germline, CDR1 SGHAT and CDR2 FQNNGV. V gave up 5 bases and J gave up 5 bases, with 12 bases separating them. The CDR3 nucleotides read TGTGCCAGCAGCCCTACTAGGTTTACCGGGGAGCTGTTTTTT. Protein: CASSPTRFTGELFF.

V usage is TRBV2 and J usage is TRBJ2-5; D gene uncertain. The CDR3 has 11 residues. Germline loops: CDR1 SNHLY, CDR2 FYNNEI. V dropped 10 bases and J dropped 5 bases, with 11 bases sitting between them. CDR3 DNA: TGTGCCACTAAGCCGAGCGAGACCCAGTACTTC. Translation gives CATKPSETQYF.

The chain couples TRBV5-1 to TRBJ2-7; the D gene is possibly TRBD2 (5 bases). Germline-derived CDR1 and CDR2 are SGHRS and YFSETQ. V lost 0 bases and J lost 7, with 8 bases in between. This CDR3 is built from 12 residues. The CDR3 here is CASSLDQREQYF. CDR3 DNA sequence: TGCGCCAGCAGCTTGGACCAGCGGGAGCAGTACTTC.

J is TRBJ2-2 and V is TRBV18; D possibly matches TRBD1 or TRBD2 (5 bases each). V gave up 2 bases and J gave up 4 bases, with 17 bases separating them. CDR1 is KGHSH and CDR2 is LQKENI in the germline V gene. This CDR3 has 17 amino acids. The DNA for the CDR3 is TGTGCCAGCTCACCAATTCGGGGCCAAGGGCGCACCGGGGAGCTGTTTTTT. It translates to CASSPIRGQGRTGELFF.

The chain combines TRBV27 with TRBJ2-6; possibly TRBD1 for D (5 bases). V was cut by 2 bases and J by 2 bases, with 13 bases left in between. CDR3 length: 17 amino acids. CDR1 is MNHEY, CDR2 SMNVEV, per germline (reference sequence). The CDR3 region has the DNA TGTGCCAGCAGTTTACTTTGGGGCAGAACTGGGGCCAACGTCCTGACTTTC. This encodes CASSLLWGRTGANVLTF.

The genes are TRBV11-3 and TRBJ2-1, with D possibly being TRBD2 (6 bases). The CDR3 sequence is 14 residues long. Germline values: CDR1 SGHNT, CDR2 YENEEA. Trimming removed 1 base from V and 6 bases from J, with 10 bases in between. The CDR3 DNA reads TGTGCCAGCAGCTTAGCGGGAGTCATCAATGAGCAGTTCTTC. It yields the protein CASSLAGVINEQFF.

This sequence joins TRBV13 and TRBJ2-7; 10 nucleotides match TRBD2. CDR3 size: 15 residues. The J segment lost 6 bases and the V segment lost 8 bases, leaving 13 bases of the junction unmatched. In germline, CDR1 is PRHDT, CDR2 FYEKMQ (reference sequence). The CDR3 is CASASGRTGTGEQYF. DNA of the CDR3: TGTGCCAGCGCTAGCGGGAGAACAGGCACAGGCGAGCAGTACTTC.